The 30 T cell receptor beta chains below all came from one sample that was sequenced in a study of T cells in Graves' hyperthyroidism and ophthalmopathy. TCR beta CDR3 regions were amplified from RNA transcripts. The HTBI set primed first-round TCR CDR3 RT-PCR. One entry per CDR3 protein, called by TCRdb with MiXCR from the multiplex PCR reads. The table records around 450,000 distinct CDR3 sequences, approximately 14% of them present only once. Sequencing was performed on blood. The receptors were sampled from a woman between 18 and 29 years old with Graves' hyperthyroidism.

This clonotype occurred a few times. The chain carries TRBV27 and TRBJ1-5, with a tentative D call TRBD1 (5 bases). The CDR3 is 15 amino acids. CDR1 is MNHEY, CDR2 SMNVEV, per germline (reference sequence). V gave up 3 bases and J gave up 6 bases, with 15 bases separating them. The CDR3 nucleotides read TGTGCCAGCAGTTTGAGGGGCCTAAATCTTCAGCCCCAGCATTTT. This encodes CASSLRGLNLQPQHF.

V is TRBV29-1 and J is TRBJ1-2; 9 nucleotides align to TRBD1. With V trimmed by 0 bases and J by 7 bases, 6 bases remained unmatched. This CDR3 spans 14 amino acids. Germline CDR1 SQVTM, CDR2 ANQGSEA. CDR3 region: CSVEEGQGTVGYTF. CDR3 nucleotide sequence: TGCAGCGTTGAAGAGGGACAGGGCACAGTTGGCTACACCTTC.

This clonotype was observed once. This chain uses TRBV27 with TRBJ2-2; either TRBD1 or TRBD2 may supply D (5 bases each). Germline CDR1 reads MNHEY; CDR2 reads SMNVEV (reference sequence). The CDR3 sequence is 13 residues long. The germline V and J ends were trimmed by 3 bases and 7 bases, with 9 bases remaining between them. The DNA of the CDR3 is TGTGCCAGCAGTTTCGGGGCCATCGGGGAGCTGTTTTTT. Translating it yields CASSFGAIGELFF.

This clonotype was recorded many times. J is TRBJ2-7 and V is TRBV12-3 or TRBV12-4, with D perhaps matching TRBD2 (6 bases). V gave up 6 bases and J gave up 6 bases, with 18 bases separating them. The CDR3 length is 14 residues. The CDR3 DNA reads TGTGCCAGCAGCGGCCGGGAGTCCCCAAGCGAGCAGTACTTC. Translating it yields CASSGRESPSEQYF.

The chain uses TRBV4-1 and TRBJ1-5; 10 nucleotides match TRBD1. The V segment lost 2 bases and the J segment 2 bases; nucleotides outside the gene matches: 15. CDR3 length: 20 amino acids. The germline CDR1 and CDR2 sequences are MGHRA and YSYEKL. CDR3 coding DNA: TGCGCCAGCAGCCAATCGATAGTAGGGACAGGGGCGATGGGCAATCAGCCCCAGCATTTT. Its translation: CASSQSIVGTGAMGNQPQHF.

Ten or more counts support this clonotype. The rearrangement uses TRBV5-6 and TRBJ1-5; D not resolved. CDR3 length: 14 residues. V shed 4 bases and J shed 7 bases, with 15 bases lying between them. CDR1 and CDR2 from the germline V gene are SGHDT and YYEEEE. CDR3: CASSLGNLGQPQHF. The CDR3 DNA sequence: TGTGCCAGCAGCCTGGGAAACCTCGGACAGCCCCAGCATTTT.

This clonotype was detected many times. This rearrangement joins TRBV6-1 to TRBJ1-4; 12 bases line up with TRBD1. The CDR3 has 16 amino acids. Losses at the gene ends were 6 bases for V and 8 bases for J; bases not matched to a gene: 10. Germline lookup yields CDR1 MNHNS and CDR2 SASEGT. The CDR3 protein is CASRTGQGATREKLFF. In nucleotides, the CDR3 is TGTGCCAGCAGAACGGGACAGGGGGCCACCCGCGAAAAACTGTTTTTT.

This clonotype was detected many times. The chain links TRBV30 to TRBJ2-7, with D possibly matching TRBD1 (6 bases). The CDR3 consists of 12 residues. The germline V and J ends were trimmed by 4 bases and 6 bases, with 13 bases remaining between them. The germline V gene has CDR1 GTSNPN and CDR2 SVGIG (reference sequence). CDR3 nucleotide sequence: TGTGCCTGGAAGGGGGTGGCGCGCGAGCAGTACTTC. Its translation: CAWKGVAREQYF.

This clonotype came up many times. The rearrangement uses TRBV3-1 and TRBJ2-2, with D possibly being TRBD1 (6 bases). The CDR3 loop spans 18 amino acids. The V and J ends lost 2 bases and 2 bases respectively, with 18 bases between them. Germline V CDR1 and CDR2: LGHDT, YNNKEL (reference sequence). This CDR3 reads CASSQRVSDRLNTGELFF. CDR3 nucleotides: TGTGCCAGCAGCCAACGGGTCTCCGACAGGCTAAACACCGGGGAGCTGTTTTTT.

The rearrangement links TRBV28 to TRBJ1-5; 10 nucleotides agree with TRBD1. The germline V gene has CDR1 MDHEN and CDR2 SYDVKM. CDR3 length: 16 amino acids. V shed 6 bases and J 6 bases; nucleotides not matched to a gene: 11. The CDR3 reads CASSPKTGGGGQPQHF. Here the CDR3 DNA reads TGTGCCAGCAGCCCTAAGACAGGGGGCGGGGGTCAGCCCCAGCATTTT.

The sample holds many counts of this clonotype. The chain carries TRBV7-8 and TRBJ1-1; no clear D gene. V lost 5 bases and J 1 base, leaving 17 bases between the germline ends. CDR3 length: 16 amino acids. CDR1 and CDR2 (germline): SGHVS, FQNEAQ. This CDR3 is CASSTRPGSWNTEAFF. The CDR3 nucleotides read TGTGCCAGCAGCACTCGACCGGGCTCGTGGAACACTGAAGCTTTCTTT.

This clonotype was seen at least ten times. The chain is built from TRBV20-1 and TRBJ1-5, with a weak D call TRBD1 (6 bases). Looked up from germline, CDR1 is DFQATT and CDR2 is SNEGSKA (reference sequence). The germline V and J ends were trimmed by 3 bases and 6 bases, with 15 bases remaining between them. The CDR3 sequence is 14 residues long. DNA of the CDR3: TGCAGTGCTAGGAGGGCAGGGGATTTTCAGCCCCAGCATTTT. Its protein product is CSARRAGDFQPQHF.

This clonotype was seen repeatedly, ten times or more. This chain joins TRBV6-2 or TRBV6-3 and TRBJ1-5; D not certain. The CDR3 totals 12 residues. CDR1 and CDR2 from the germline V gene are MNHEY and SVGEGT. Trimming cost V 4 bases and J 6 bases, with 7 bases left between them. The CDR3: CASSLASQPQHF. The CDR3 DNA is TGTGCCAGCAGTTTGGCTAGTCAGCCCCAGCATTTT.

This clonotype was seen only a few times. The DNA for the CDR3 is TGTGCCAGCAGTACACAGGGGCACGGGGAGCTGTTTTTT. It specifies CASSTQGHGELFF. The V gene is TRBV6-1, the J gene TRBJ2-2; 7 bases agree with TRBD1. The germline gives CDR1 MNHNS, CDR2 SASEGT. J lost 7 bases, V lost 5 bases, and 4 bases had no gene match. CDR3 length equals 13 residues.

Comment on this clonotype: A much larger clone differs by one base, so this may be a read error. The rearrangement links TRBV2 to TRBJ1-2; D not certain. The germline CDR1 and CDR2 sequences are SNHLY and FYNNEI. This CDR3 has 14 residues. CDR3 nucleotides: TGTGCCAGCAGAAAGAGGTTAAGGTACTATGGCCACACCTTC. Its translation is CASRKRLRYYGHTF.

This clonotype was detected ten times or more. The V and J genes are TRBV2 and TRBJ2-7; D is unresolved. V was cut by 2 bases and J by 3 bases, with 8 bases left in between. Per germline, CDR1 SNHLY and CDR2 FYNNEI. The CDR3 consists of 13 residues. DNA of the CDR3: TGTGCCAGCAGTGAACACAGAAACTACGAGCAGTACTTC. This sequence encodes CASSEHRNYEQYF.

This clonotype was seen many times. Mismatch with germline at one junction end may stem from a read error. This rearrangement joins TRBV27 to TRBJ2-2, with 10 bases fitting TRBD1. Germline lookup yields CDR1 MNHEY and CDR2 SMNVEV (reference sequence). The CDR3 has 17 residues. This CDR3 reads CASSLSSGTGASGELFF. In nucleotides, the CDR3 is TGTGCCAGCAGTCTATCGTCCGGGACAGGGGCCTCGGGGGAGCTGTTTTTT.

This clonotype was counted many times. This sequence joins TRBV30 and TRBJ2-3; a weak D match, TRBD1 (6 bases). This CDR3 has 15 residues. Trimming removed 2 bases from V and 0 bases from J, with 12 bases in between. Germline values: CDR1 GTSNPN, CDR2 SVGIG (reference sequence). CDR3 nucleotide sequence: TGTGCCTGGAGTACTCGACAGGTTAGCACAGATACGCAGTATTTT. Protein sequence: CAWSTRQVSTDTQYF.

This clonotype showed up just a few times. The CDR3 loop is CATQGVGAGTQYF. The CDR3, as DNA: TGTGCCACCCAGGGGGTGGGGGCCGGGACCCAGTACTTC. This chain joins TRBV24-1 and TRBJ2-5; TRBD1 matches at 7 bases. V shed 9 bases and J 7 bases; nucleotides not matched to a gene: 10. CDR1 is KGHDR, CDR2 SFDVKD, per germline. This CDR3 has 13 amino acids.

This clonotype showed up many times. This CDR3 is CASSLPGLVETQYF. For the CDR3, the DNA is TGTGCCAGCAGCCTCCCGGGACTAGTAGAGACCCAGTACTTC. This chain links TRBV11-3 with TRBJ2-5; TRBD2 matches 8 bases. V was pared by 5 bases and J by 4 bases, with 6 bases of the junction left unmatched. This CDR3 is 14 amino acids long. CDR1 SGHNT and CDR2 YENEEA come from the germline V gene.

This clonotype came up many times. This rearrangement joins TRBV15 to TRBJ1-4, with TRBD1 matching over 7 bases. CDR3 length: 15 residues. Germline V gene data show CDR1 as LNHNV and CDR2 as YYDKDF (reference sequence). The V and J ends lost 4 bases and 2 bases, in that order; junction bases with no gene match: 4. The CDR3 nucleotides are TGTGCCACCAGCACAGGGGGTATGACTAATGAAAAACTGTTTTTT. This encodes CATSTGGMTNEKLFF.

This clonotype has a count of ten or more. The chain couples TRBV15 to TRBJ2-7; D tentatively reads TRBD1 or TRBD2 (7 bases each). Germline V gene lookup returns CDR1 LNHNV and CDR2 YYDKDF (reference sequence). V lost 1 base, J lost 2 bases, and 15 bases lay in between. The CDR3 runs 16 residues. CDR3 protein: CATSRVEGAGAYEQYF. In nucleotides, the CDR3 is TGTGCCACCAGCAGAGTCGAGGGGGCGGGAGCCTACGAGCAGTACTTC.

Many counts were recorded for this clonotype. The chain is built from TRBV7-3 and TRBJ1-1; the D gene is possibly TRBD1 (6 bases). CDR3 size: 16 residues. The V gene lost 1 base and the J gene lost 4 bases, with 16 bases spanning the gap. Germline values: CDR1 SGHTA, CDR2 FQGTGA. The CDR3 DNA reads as TGTGCCAGCAGCTTAATGAAGAGGGGGGGGGGCACTGAAGCTTTCTTT. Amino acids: CASSLMKRGGGTEAFF. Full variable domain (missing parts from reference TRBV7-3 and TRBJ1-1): GAGVSQTPSNKVTEKGKYVELRCDPISGHTALYWYRQSLGQGPEFLIYFQGTGAADDSGLPNDRFFAVRPEGSVSTLKIQRTERGDSAVYLCASSLMKRGGGTEAFFGQGTRLTVV.

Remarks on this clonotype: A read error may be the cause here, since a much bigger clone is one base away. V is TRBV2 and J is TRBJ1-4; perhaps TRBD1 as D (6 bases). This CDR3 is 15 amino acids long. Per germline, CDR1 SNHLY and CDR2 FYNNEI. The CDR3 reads CGSSQQGAGNEKLFF. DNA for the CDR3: TGTGGCAGCAGTCAACAGGGAGCGGGTAATGAAAAACTGTTTTTT.

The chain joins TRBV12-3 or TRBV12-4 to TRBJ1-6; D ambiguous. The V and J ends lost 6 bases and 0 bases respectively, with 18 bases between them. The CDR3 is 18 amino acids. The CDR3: CASSLLAPISSYNSPLHF. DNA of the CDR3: TGTGCCAGCAGCCTGTTAGCCCCTATCAGCTCCTATAATTCACCCCTCCACTTT.

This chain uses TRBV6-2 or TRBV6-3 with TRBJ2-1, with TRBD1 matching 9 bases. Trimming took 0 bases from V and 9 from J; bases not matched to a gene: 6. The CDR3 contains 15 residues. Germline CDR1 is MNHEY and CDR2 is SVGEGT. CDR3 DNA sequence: TGTGCCAGCAGTTACTCGGCACAGGGGGCTATTGAGCAGTTCTTC. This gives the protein CASSYSAQGAIEQFF.

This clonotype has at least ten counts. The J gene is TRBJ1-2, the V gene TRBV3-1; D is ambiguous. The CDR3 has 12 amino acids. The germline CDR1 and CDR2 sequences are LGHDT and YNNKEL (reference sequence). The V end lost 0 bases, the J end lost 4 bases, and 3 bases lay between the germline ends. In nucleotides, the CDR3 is TGTGCCAGCAGCCAAGAAACCTATGGCTACACCTTC. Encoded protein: CASSQETYGYTF.

CDR3 nucleotide sequence: TGTGCCAGCAGCCTGCAAACAGGGTTGGGCTACGAGCAGTACTTC. Translating it yields CASSLQTGLGYEQYF. The chain couples TRBV5-5 to TRBJ2-7, with D maybe TRBD1 (6 bases). The CDR3 consists of 15 residues. Trimming removed 4 bases from V and 3 bases from J, with 17 bases in between. CDR1 SGHKS and CDR2 YYEKEE come from the germline V gene (reference sequence).

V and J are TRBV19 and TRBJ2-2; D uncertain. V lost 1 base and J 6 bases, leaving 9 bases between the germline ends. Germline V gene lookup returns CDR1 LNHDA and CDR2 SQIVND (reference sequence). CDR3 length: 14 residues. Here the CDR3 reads CASSIAGPSGELFF. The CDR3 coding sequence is TGTGCCAGTAGTATAGCGGGCCCTTCCGGGGAGCTGTTTTTT.

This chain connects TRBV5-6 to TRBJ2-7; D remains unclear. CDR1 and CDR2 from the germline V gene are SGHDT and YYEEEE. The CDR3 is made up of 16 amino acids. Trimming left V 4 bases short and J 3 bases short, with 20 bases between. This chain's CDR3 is CASSPSLGTRLYEQYF. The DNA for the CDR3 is TGTGCCAGCAGCCCCAGCCTTGGTACCCGACTCTACGAGCAGTACTTC.